This entry concerns a single T cell receptor beta chain. Its specificity is not known. The data originate from a study of CD8 T cells in ankylosing spondylitis. Study conclusions and caveats: What appeared characteristic of ankylosing spondylitis blood was a TCR beta motif of fewer than ten highly homologous variants. Earlier work had already found some motif variants in reactive arthritis synovial fluid and blood.

Using quantitative 5'-RACE with molecular barcodes, the authors made TCR beta libraries. In TCRdb, the 5' RACE reads were re-called with MiXCR into one record per CDR3 protein. The sample has a few hundred thousand distinct CDR3 sequences, approximately 7.3% seen once. J lost 5 bases, V lost 0 bases, and 9 bases had no gene match. There are 16 residues in the CDR3. Germline V gene data show CDR1 as LGHDT and CDR2 as YNNKEL (reference sequence). V is TRBV3-1 and J is TRBJ1-2; 7 nucleotides line up with TRBD1. Sequencing used blood, either unsorted or a sorted T cell fraction (not recorded which). The receptor was isolated from a male donor with ankylosing spondylitis. The CDR3 sequence: CASSQERTGKVYGYTF. Here the CDR3 DNA reads TGTGCCAGCAGCCAAGAGCGGACAGGAAAGGTTTATGGCTACACCTTC.